This paragraph covers one T cell receptor beta chain sequence. The sequencing template was cDNA reverse transcribed from extracted RNA. TCRdb keeps only in-frame clones here, not all; method: immunoSEQ multiplex PCR. The sample holds about 130,000 clones, roughly 50% seen once. Germline V gene sequence: CDR1 MNHEY, CDR2 SMNVEV (reference sequence). CDR3 length equals 15 residues. V was clipped by 5 bases and J by 2 bases; unmatched bases: 5. This sample was taken from a study of CD8+ T cells in alopecia areata. The chain is built from TRBV27 and TRBJ2-3; TRBD2 aligns across 9 bases. The sequence was collected from a human donor with alopecia areata. The sample was CD8+ T cells sorted from blood, taken at week 0. The CDR3 protein is CASSLIAGATDTQYF. The CDR3 bases are TGTGCCAGCAGTCTCATAGCGGGGGCCACAGATACGCAGTATTTT.